This TCR beta chain was identified during a study of blood T cell repertoires in COVID-19. Turning to the study itself: Researchers got acute and convalescent COVID-19 samples from the United States, Italy and Spain. The analysed material was cDNA or gDNA that came from T cells, B-cell-depleted T cells, or PBMCs.

Trimming took 6 bases from V and 4 from J; bases not matched to a gene: 5. There are 13 residues in the CDR3. As handled by the study authors: Reference gene primer amplification in the assay estimated nucleated cell counts. Profiled with immunoSEQ multiplex PCR; TCRdb holds only in-frame clones, not every one. V, J and clone size were drawn from that table, and D and trimming were deduced from the DNA. The data contain some 280,000 clones, around four fifths of them singletons. This chain joins TRBV12-3 or TRBV12-4 and TRBJ1-1; TRBD1 matches 7 bases. This clonotype was obtained from a woman in her fifties or sixties with active or convalescent COVID-19. The sequenced material came from peripheral blood. The DNA of the CDR3 is TGTGCCAGCAGACGATCAGGGGGCACTGAAGCTTTCTTT. Encoded protein: CASRRSGGTEAFF.